A single sample gave rise to the 7 T cell receptor beta chains below, sequenced in a study of cytomegalovirus exposure and HLA in healthy donors. PCR employed 60 Vbeta and 13 Jbeta primers. Some clones are missing from TCRdb's copy, which holds only in-frame ones; the method was immunoSEQ multiplex PCR. The sample gives 85,000 to 90,000 clones, approximately 90% of which show up once; around 2.3% is in the top ten. Sequenced: PBMCs. Source of these receptors: a man aged 18 to 29 in good health and CMV-seronegative.

The gene calls are TRBV28 and TRBJ2-5; D is uncertain. The germline CDR1 and CDR2 sequences are MDHEN and SYDVKM. This CDR3 is built from 15 residues. Trimming removed 5 bases from V and 5 bases from J, with 18 bases in between. CDR3 in DNA: TGTGCCAGCAGTCCCTCGATCGGTTTGCGGGAGACCCAGTACTTC. Its translation is CASSPSIGLRETQYF.

This chain joins TRBV28 and TRBJ2-7; D not certain. The V end was cut by 7 bases, the J end by 2 bases, with 9 bases between. Per the germline V gene, CDR1 is MDHEN and CDR2 is SYDVKM. The CDR3 is made up of 12 amino acids. CDR3 sequence: CASTGDPYEQYF. The CDR3 coding sequence is TGTGCCAGCACCGGAGATCCCTACGAGCAGTACTTC.

This clone came up a few times. The chain is built from TRBV5-6 and TRBJ2-1; a weak D match, TRBD2 (5 bases). V lost 6 bases, J lost 3 bases, and 16 bases lay in between. Germline V lookup: CDR1 SGHDT, CDR2 YYEEEE. The CDR3 consists of 15 residues. The CDR3 DNA sequence: TGTGCCAGCATTCGCAGTGGACTCTACTACAATGAGCAGTTCTTC. Its translation: CASIRSGLYYNEQFF.

This clone was detected only a few times. The chain recombines TRBV9 with TRBJ2-2; 11 bases align to TRBD2. Germline assignment: CDR1 SGDLS and CDR2 YYNGEE. The J segment lost 8 bases and the V segment lost 0 bases, leaving 6 bases of the junction unmatched. The CDR3 length is 16 residues. The CDR3 DNA is TGTGCCAGCAGCGTAGTGGTAGCGGGAGGGCCTGGGGAGCTGTTTTTT. It specifies CASSVVVAGGPGELFF.

The chain is built from TRBV5-1 and TRBJ2-3, with 7 bases matching TRBD2. The CDR3 is 17 residues long. J lost 3 bases, V lost 4 bases, and 14 bases had no gene match. Germline values: CDR1 SGHRS, CDR2 YFSETQ. The CDR3 DNA is TGCGCCAGCAGCCCCCAGACTAGCTCCGGGGGGACAGATACGCAGTATTTT. It encodes CASSPQTSSGGTDTQYF.

V and J are TRBV5-1 and TRBJ2-1; 7 bases line up with TRBD2. Trimming took 4 bases from V and 6 from J; bases not matched to a gene: 16. Germline V gene sequence: CDR1 SGHRS, CDR2 YFSETQ. The CDR3 sequence is 17 residues long. In nucleotides, the CDR3 is TGCGCCAGCAGCCTTAGATTCCAGGCGGGAGCGGGCAATGAGCAGTTCTTC. Translated, it gives CASSLRFQAGAGNEQFF.

This clone was observed a single time. V usage is TRBV7-8 and J usage is TRBJ2-7; 10 bases align to TRBD1. Germline V gene sequence: CDR1 SGHVS, CDR2 FQNEAQ. With V trimmed by 4 bases and J by 2 bases, 8 bases remained unmatched. The CDR3 has 16 amino acids. The CDR3 bases are TGTGCCAGCAGCTCTAACTCGGGACAGGGGACCTACGAGCAGTACTTC. Translated, it gives CASSSNSGQGTYEQYF. The full variable domain, in which reference TRBV7-8 and TRBJ2-7 provide the parts outside the CDR3, is GAGVSQSPRYKVAKRGQDVALRCDPISGHVSLFWYQQALGQGPEFLTYFQNEAQLDKSGLPSDRFFAERPEGSVSTLKIQRTQQEDSAVYLCASSSNSGQGTYEQYFGPGTRLTVT.